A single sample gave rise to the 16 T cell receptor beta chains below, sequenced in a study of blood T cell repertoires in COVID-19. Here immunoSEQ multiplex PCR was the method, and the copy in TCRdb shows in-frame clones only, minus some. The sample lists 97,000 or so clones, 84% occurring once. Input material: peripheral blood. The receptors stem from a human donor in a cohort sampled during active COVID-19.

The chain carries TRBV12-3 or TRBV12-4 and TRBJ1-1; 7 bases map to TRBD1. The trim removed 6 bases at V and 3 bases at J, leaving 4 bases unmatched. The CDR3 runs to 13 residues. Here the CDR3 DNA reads TGTGCCAGCAGCACAGGGGTTTACACTGAAGCTTTCTTT. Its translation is CASSTGVYTEAFF.

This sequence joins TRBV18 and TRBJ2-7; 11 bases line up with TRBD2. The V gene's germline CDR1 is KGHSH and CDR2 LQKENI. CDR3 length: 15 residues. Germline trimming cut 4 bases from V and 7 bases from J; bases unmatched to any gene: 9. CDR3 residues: CASSLGPGTSGEQYF. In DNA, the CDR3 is TGTGCCAGCTCACTTGGGCCTGGGACTAGCGGTGAGCAGTACTTC.

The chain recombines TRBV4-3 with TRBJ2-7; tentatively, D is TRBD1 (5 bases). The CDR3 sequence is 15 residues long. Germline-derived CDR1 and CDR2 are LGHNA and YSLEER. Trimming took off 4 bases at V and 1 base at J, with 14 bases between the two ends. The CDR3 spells CASSRRQHQSYEQYF. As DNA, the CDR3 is TGCGCCAGCAGCCGGAGACAGCACCAATCCTACGAGCAGTACTTC.

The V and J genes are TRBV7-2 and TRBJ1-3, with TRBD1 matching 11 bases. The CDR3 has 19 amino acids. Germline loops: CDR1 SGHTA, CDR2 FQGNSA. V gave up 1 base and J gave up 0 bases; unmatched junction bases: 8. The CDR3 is CASSLVWLGTGGSGNTIYF. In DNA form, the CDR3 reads TGTGCCAGCAGCTTAGTTTGGTTAGGGACAGGGGGCTCTGGAAACACCATATATTTT.

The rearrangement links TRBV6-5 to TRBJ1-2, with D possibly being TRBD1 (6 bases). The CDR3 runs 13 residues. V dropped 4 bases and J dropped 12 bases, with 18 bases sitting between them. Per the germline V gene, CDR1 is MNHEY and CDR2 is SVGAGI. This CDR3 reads CASSWGTNQRHTF. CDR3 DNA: TGTGCCAGCAGTTGGGGGACAAACCAGAGGCACACCTTC.

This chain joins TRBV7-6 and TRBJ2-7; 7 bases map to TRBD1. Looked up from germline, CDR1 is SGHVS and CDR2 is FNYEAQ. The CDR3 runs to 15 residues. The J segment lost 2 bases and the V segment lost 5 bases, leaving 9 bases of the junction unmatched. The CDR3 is CASSGERGRTYEQYF. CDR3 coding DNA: TGTGCCAGCAGCGGAGAAAGGGGGCGCACCTACGAGCAGTACTTC.

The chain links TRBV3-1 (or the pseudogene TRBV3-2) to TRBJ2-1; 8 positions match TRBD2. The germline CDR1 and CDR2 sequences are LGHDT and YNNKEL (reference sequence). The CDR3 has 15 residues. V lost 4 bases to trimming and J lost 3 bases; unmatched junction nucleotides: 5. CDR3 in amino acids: CASSLRGGGYNEQFF. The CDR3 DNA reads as TGTGCCAGCAGCCTACGGGGGGGCGGCTACAATGAGCAGTTCTTC.

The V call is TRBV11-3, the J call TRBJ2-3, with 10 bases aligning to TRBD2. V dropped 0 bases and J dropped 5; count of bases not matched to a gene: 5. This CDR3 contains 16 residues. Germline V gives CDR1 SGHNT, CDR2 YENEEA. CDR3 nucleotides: TGTGCCAGCAGCTTAGAACTAGCGGGGCGGGGAGATACGCAGTATTTT. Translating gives CASSLELAGRGDTQYF. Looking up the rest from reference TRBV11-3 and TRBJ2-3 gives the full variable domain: EAGVVQSPRYKIIEKKQPVAFWCNPISGHNTLYWYLQNLGQGPELLIRYENEEAVDDSQLPKDRFSAERLKGVDSTLKIQPAELGDSAVYLCASSLELAGRGDTQYFGPGTRLTVL.

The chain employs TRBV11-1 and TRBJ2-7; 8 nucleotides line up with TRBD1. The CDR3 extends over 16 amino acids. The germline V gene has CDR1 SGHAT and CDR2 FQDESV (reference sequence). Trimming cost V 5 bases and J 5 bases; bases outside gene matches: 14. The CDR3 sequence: CASSPLDRGDRNEQYF. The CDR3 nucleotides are TGTGCCAGCAGCCCGCTAGACAGGGGAGACCGCAACGAGCAGTACTTC.

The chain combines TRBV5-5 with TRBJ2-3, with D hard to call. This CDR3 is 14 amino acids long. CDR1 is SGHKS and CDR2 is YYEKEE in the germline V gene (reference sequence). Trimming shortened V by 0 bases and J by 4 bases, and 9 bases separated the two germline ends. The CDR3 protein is CASSLVRIADTQYF. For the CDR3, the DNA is TGTGCCAGCAGCTTGGTCAGGATAGCAGATACGCAGTATTTT.

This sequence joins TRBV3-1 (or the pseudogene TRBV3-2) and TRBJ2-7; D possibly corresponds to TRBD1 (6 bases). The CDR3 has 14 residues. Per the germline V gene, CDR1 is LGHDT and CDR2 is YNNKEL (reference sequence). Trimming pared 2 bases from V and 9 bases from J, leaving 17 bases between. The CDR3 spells CASSQTGQSVVQYF. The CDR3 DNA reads TGTGCCAGCAGCCAAACGGGACAAAGTGTAGTGCAGTACTTC.

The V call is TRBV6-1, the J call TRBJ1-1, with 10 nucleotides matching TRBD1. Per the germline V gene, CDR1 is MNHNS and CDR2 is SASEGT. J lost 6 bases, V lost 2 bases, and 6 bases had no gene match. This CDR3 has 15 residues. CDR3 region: CASSEPGQGLPEAFF. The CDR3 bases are TGTGCCAGCAGTGAACCGGGACAGGGGTTACCTGAAGCTTTCTTT.

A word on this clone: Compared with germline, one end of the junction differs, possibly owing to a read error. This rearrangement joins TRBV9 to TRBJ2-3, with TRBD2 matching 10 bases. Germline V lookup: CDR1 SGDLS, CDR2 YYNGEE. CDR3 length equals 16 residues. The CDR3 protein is CANSSLSGGAPDTQYF. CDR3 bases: TGTGCCAACAGCTCGCTCAGCGGGGGGGCACCAGATACGCAGTATTTT.

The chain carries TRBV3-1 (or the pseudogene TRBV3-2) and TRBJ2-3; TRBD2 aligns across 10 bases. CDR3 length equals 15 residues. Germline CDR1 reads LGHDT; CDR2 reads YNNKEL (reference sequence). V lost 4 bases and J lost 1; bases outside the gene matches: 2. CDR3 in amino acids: CASSPGTSGTDTQYF. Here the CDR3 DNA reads TGTGCCAGCAGCCCAGGGACTAGCGGCACAGATACGCAGTATTTT.

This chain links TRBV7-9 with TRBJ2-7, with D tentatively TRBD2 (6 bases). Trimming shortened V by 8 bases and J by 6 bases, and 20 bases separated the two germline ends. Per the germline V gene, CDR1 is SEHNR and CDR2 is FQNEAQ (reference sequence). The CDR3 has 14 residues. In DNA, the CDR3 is TGTGCCAGCGGCCGGGACTGGGGTCCTCCCGAGCAGTACTTC. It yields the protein CASGRDWGPPEQYF.

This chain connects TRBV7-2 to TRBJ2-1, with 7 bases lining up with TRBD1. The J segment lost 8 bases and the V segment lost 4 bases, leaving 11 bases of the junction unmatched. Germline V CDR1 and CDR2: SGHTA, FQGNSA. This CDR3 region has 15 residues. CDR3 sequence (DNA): TGTGCCAGCAGCTACAGGGGTCTTTTGAGGGATGAGCAGTTCTTC. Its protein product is CASSYRGLLRDEQFF.